This T cell receptor beta chain was identified during a study of tumor-infiltrating lymphocytes in primary liver carcinoma. CDR3 length: 14 residues. Study-wide findings and caveats: Blood had a significantly lower top-250-clone fraction than tumors did (p = 0.039).

The input was around 0.5 ug total RNA; TCR beta cDNA was made from it with a constant-region primer. Slightly modified ARM-PCR served as the procedure for the TCR beta libraries. These libraries came from three rounds of nested multiplex PCR. For approximately 9 cycles apiece, the opening two PCR rounds ran with TRBV1-TRBV30 forward primers and a C-beta reverse primer. MiXCR, applied by TCRdb to the multiplex PCR reads, yields one record per CDR3 protein. The table has about 200,000 distinct CDR3 sequences, less than 75% seen once; the top ten hold roughly 7%. Germline DNA was also extracted, and blood RNA was taken from unsorted whole blood. About this clonotype: The target antigen is unknown. A clone one base away is much larger, so this may be a read error.

The sequencing input was peripheral blood. This chain joins TRBV12-3 or TRBV12-4 and TRBJ2-3; possibly TRBD1 or TRBD2 for D (5 bases each). The source of this sequence is a woman between 55 and 75 years old with primary liver carcinoma and hepatitis B virus infection. The chain's CDR3 is CASSFSGGTGTQYF. The CDR3, as DNA: TGTGCCAGCAGTTTCTCCGGAGGCACAGGTACGCAGTATTTT.